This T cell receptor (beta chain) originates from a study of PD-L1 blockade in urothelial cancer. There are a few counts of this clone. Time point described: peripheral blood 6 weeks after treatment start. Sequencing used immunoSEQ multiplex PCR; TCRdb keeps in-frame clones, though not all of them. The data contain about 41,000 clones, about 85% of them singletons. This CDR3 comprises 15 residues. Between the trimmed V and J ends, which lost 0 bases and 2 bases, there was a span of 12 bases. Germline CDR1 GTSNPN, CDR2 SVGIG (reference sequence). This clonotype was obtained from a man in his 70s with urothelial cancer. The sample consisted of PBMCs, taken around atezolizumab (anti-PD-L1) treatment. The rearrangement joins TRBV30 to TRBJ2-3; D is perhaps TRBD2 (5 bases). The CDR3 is CAWSVGGSATDTQYF. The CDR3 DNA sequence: TGTGCCTGGAGTGTGGGCGGGTCGGCCACAGATACGCAGTATTTT.